Reported below is one TCR beta chain. These data originate in a study of blood T cells in healthy people across ages. This CDR3 is 11 amino acids long. Germline CDR1 is DFQATT and CDR2 is SNEGSKA (reference sequence). PCR was performed a second time for roughly 7 to 11 cycles using a sample-barcoded 5' primer and a J-beta primer mix. TCRdb used MiXCR to reprocess the 5' RACE reads, holding one entry per CDR3 protein. The table includes roughly 650,000 distinct CDR3 sequences, 32% detected once. This receptor was obtained from an elderly woman in good health. The genes are TRBV20-1 and TRBJ1-1; tentatively, D is TRBD1 (5 bases). Sequencing used blood. In nucleotides, the CDR3 is TGCAGGGGCTCGGGGGACACTGAAGCTTTCTTT. Protein: CRGSGDTEAFF.